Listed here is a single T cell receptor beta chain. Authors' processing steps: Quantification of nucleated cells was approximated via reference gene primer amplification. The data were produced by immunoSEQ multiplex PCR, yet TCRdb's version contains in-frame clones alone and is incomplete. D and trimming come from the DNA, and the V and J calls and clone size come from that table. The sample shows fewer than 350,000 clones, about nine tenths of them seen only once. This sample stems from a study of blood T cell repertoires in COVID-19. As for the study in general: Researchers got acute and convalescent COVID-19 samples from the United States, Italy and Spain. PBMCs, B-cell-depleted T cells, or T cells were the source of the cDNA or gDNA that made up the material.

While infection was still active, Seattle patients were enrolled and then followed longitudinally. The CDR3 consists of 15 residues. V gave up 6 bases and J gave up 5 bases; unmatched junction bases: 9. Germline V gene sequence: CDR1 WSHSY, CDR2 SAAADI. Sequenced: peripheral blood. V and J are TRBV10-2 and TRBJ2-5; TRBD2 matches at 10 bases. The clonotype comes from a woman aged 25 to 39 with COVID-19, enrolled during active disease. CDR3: CASRERGGAGETQYF. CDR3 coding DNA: TGCGCCAGCAGGGAGCGGGGGGGCGCGGGGGAGACCCAGTACTTC.